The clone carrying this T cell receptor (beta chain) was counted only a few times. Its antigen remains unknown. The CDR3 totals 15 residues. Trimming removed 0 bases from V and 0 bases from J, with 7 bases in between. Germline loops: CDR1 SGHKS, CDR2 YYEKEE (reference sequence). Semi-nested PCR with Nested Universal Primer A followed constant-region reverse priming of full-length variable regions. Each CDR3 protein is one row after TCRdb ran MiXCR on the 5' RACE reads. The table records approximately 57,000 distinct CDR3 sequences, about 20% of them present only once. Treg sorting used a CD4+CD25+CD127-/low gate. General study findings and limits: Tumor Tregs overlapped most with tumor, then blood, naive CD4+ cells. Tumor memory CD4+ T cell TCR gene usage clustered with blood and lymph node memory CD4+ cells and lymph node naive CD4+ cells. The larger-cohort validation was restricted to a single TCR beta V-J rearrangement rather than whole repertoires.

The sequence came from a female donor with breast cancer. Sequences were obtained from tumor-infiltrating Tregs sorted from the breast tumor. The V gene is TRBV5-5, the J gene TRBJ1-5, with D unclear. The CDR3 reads CASSLASYSNQPQHF. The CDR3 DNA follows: TGTGCCAGCAGCTTGGCCAGTTATAGCAATCAGCCCCAGCATTTT.